Sequencing of this T cell receptor beta chain was carried out in a study of T-cell reconstitution after alpha-beta-depleted transplantation in children. V dropped 1 base and J dropped 10; count of bases not matched to a gene: 7. This CDR3 spans 16 amino acids. The germline gives CDR1 SGHAT, CDR2 FQNNGV. Construction of the TCRbeta library involved unique molecular identifiers. TCRdb independently ran MiXCR on the PCR reads; one entry per CDR3 protein. The repertoire holds a few hundred thousand distinct CDR3 sequences, approximately 12% seen once, with about 3.9% in the top ten. The rearrangement joins TRBV11-2 to TRBJ1-6; 10 positions match TRBD1. The receptor comes from a human donor who donated a stem cell graft to a child with Fanconi anemia. Sample: PBMCs, taken from the stem cell graft. This CDR3 is CASSLADRGRWSPLHF. CDR3 sequence (DNA): TGTGCCAGCAGCTTAGCAGACAGGGGGCGATGGTCACCCCTCCACTTT.